A single sample is the source of the 4 T cell receptor beta chains below, sequenced in a study of identical twins. From the 5' RACE reads, TCRdb called clonotypes with MiXCR, one entry per CDR3 protein. Of approximately 1.8 million distinct CDR3 sequences in the sample, less than 40% are singletons; the top ten hold 0.25% to 0.3%. Sequenced input: cord blood. These receptors were taken from a newborn girl in good health.

The gene calls are TRBV10-3 and TRBJ2-1, with D possibly being TRBD1 or TRBD2 (6 bases each). Trimming removed 0 bases at V and 6 bases at J, with 15 bases between. This CDR3 is 16 amino acids long. CDR1 is ENHRY and CDR2 is SYGVKD in the germline V gene. Written as DNA, the CDR3 is TGTGCCATCAGTGAGTCGATACGGGGGCACTGCAATGAGCAGTTCTTC. Translated, it gives CAISESIRGHCNEQFF.

The chain employs TRBV7-2 and TRBJ2-7; D gene unclear. The CDR3 contains 14 residues. V was cut by 5 bases and J by 3 bases, with 14 bases left in between. Germline V gene lookup returns CDR1 SGHTA and CDR2 FQGNSA. The DNA of the CDR3 is TGTGCCAGCAGCAGCCAGTGGGCCAACTACGAGCAGTACTTC. Encoded protein: CASSSQWANYEQYF.

This clonotype was detected many times. The CDR3 DNA sequence: TGTGCCAGCACCAGCTCCACAGGGAGGGCCAAAAACATTCAGTACTTC. This encodes CASTSSTGRAKNIQYF. The chain recombines TRBV6-5 with TRBJ2-4; D may match TRBD1 or TRBD2 (6 bases each). Germline values: CDR1 MNHEY, CDR2 SVGAGI. V was shortened by 7 bases and J by 1 base, with 17 bases between the two germline ends. The length of the CDR3 is 16 residues.

Only a few counts were recorded for this clonotype. This rearrangement joins TRBV12-3 or TRBV12-4 to TRBJ2-2; possibly TRBD2 for D (6 bases). The CDR3 is 14 residues long. The ends were cut back, 3 bases at V and 7 bases at J, with 12 bases in the middle. This CDR3 is CASSFRGKVGELFF. CDR3 sequence (DNA): TGTGCCAGCAGTTTTCGGGGGAAGGTCGGGGAGCTGTTTTTT.